The 10 T cell receptor beta chains below come from one sample, sequenced in a study of shared clonotypes between healthy human individuals. Method: immunoSEQ multiplex PCR; TCRdb's copy keeps in-frame clones and lacks some. In the table there are about 2,200,000 clones, roughly 91% of which are singletons. The naive CD8 subset, CD45RO-negative cells positively selected for CCR7, excluded terminally differentiated effector memory CD45RA+ cells. Sequenced input: naive CD8+ T cells from PBMCs. The receptors derive from a man aged 18 to 35 in good health. Some clones in this sample may be carry-over from other donors' samples.

The chain is built from TRBV15 and TRBJ2-2; perhaps D is TRBD1 or TRBD2 (6 bases each). V was cut by 3 bases and J by 6 bases, with 14 bases left in between. CDR1 LNHNV and CDR2 YYDKDF come from the germline V gene (reference sequence). This CDR3 contains 15 residues. This chain's CDR3 is CATSRWGASAGELFF. Written as DNA, the CDR3 is TGTGCCACCAGCAGGTGGGGGGCCTCTGCCGGGGAGCTGTTTTTT.

This sequence joins TRBV13 and TRBJ2-6; TRBD2 aligns across 7 bases. The germline CDR1 and CDR2 sequences are PRHDT and FYEKMQ (reference sequence). The junction had 8 bases not matched to a gene; V was cut back by 6 bases and J by 3 bases. The CDR3 loop spans 16 amino acids. This CDR3 is CASRGGGRDGANVLTF. CDR3 DNA sequence: TGTGCCAGCAGGGGAGGCGGGAGAGATGGGGCCAACGTCCTGACTTTC.

The chain links TRBV19 to TRBJ2-7; 7 bases are shared with TRBD1. The CDR3 has 13 amino acids. CDR1 LNHDA and CDR2 SQIVND come from the germline V gene (reference sequence). V was pared by 10 bases and J by 2 bases, with 8 bases of the junction left unmatched. This CDR3 reads CATSGTDAYEQYF. In DNA, the CDR3 is TGTGCCACATCCGGGACAGATGCCTACGAGCAGTACTTC.

J is TRBJ2-2 and V is TRBV5-1, with 11 bases fitting TRBD2. CDR3 length equals 16 residues. With 5 bases clipped from V and 6 bases from J, the junction kept 9 bases outside the gene matches. Germline CDR1 and CDR2: SGHRS and YFSETQ. CDR3 sequence: CASSFTSGRPAGELFF. As DNA, the CDR3 is TGCGCCAGCAGTTTTACTAGCGGGAGACCGGCCGGGGAGCTGTTTTTT.

The CDR3: CASSYGTPGEQYF. For the CDR3, the DNA is TGCGCCAGCAGCTACGGGACTCCGGGGGAGCAGTACTTC. The chain employs TRBV5-1 and TRBJ2-7, with D perhaps matching TRBD2 (6 bases). Trimming removed 3 bases at V and 7 bases at J, with 14 bases between. This CDR3 is 13 amino acids long. Germline V gene lookup returns CDR1 SGHRS and CDR2 YFSETQ.

This rearrangement joins TRBV14 to TRBJ2-1; 9 bases map to TRBD1. Trimming cost V 2 bases and J 3 bases; bases outside gene matches: 2. CDR1 SGHDN and CDR2 FVKESK come from the germline V gene. The CDR3 sequence is 15 residues long. CDR3 sequence reads: CASSQRTGVYNEQFF. The DNA of the CDR3 is TGTGCCAGCAGCCAAAGGACAGGGGTCTACAATGAGCAGTTCTTC.

The chain employs TRBV13 and TRBJ2-2, with a weak D call TRBD2 (5 bases). Trimming left V 6 bases short and J 0 bases short, with 23 bases between. Germline CDR1 reads PRHDT; CDR2 reads FYEKMQ (reference sequence). The CDR3 totals 19 residues. CDR3 nucleotide sequence: TGTGCCAGCAGGCCAGAGGGATCGACACCTAGATCGAACACCGGGGAGCTGTTTTTT. Amino acid sequence: CASRPEGSTPRSNTGELFF.

V usage is TRBV28 and J usage is TRBJ2-5, with 9 bases fitting TRBD2. Germline V lookup: CDR1 MDHEN, CDR2 SYDVKM. With 1 base clipped from V and 4 bases from J, the junction kept 7 bases outside the gene matches. The CDR3 spans 16 residues. The CDR3 loop is CASSLFGSGSLETQYF. As DNA, the CDR3 is TGTGCCAGCAGTTTATTTGGTAGCGGGAGTCTAGAGACCCAGTACTTC.

The chain links TRBV27 to TRBJ2-1; 10 nucleotides align to TRBD2. Germline-derived CDR1 and CDR2 are MNHEY and SMNVEV (reference sequence). V lost 5 bases and J lost 4; bases outside the gene matches: 8. The CDR3 runs to 16 residues. The CDR3 sequence: CASSPKTSGIYNEQFF. The CDR3 DNA follows: TGTGCCAGCAGTCCCAAAACTAGCGGGATATACAATGAGCAGTTCTTC.

V gene TRBV6-1 combines with J gene TRBJ2-6; no firm D call. From germline, CDR1 is MNHNS and CDR2 SASEGT. The CDR3 spans 15 residues. V was shortened by 6 bases and J by 0 bases, with 9 bases between the two germline ends. DNA for the CDR3: TGTGCCAGCAGCCCAGGTATCTCTGGGGCCAACGTCCTGACTTTC. Amino acids: CASSPGISGANVLTF.